This TCR beta chain was obtained from a study of cytomegalovirus exposure and HLA in healthy donors. Study results and caveats: It was about 180 TCR beta chains that were listed as cytomegalovirus-associated. Researchers left out some V segments, among them TRBV6-2 and TRBV6-3, as indistinguishable. The HLA-A and HLA-B alleles of most subjects were reportedly predicted accurately from TCR beta sequences.

Use of 60 Vbeta and 13 Jbeta primers characterized the PCR. Libraries were prepared by immunoSEQ multiplex PCR; TCRdb keeps only in-frame clonotypes and omits some of them. The sample contains around 53,000 clones, approximately 80% of which appear only once. This clone was recorded once. Its antigen remains unknown. V dropped 6 bases and J dropped 7 bases, with 24 bases sitting between them. The CDR3 extends over 17 amino acids. Germline V gene sequence: CDR1 SGHTA, CDR2 FQGNSA. The receptor's source is a man between 50 and 59 years old in good health and CMV-seronegative. The chain joins TRBV7-2 to TRBJ1-4; tentatively, D is TRBD1 (5 bases). Sample: PBMCs. Here the CDR3 DNA reads TGTGCCAGCAGTCTCCAGGGAACGGGGGACCTTGGTGAAAAACTGTTTTTT. Translation: CASSLQGTGDLGEKLFF.